This note documents a single TCR beta chain sequence. Its antigen is unidentified. This CDR3 comprises 19 residues. The V and J ends lost 0 bases and 0 bases respectively, with 20 bases between them. CDR1 and CDR2 from the germline V gene are LGHDT and YNNKEL (reference sequence). The data were obtained in a study of blood T cells in healthy people across ages. Whole-study results and caveats: Possibly confounding the expanded clonotype changes was the fact that donor CMV status was unknown. Both naive CD4+ cell counts and diversity were greater in long-lived donors than in aged donors.

The second PCR ran about 6 to 11 cycles with a sample-barcoded 5' primer and J-beta primers. Sequencing yielded, for each sample, at least 3 million paired-end reads carrying CDR3. TCRdb re-called the 5' RACE reads through MiXCR, storing one row per CDR3 protein. The sample has 920,000 or so distinct CDR3 sequences, 40% to 50% seen once. The chain has TRBV3-1 and TRBJ1-1, with D unresolved. The sample taken for sequencing was blood. The sequence was obtained from a woman aged 55-69 years in good health. The CDR3 loop is CASSQDFRWAEQMNTEAFF. CDR3 bases: TGTGCCAGCAGCCAAGATTTCCGATGGGCCGAACAAATGAACACTGAAGCTTTCTTT.